This T cell receptor beta chain was obtained from a study of CD8 T cells in Susac syndrome. The germline V gene has CDR1 SSHAT and CDR2 FNYEAQ (reference sequence). CDR3 length: 14 amino acids. Random hexamers served to reverse transcribe roughly 0.45 to 1 ug RNA. TCRdb reanalysed the immunoSEQ multiplex PCR reads using MiXCR and keeps one entry per CDR3 protein. The sample carries about 300,000 distinct CDR3 sequences, 70% to 90% recorded once. As concerns this clonotype: The junction and the germline gene differ at one end; a read error may be behind it.

The receptor was isolated from a human donor with multiple sclerosis. The sample comprised CD8+ T cells from PBMCs. The chain joins TRBV7-7 to TRBJ2-3; possible D gene TRBD1, 6 bases. Here the CDR3 reads CASSVRQGTDTQYF. The DNA of the CDR3 is TGTGCTAGCAGTGTGAGACAGGGCACAGATACGCAGTATTTT.